Below, 31 T cell receptor beta chains from the same sample are listed, as sequenced in a study of identical twins (dated by TCRdb to 2016 to 2017). The method was 5' RACE. Sequencing took place on an Illumina HiSeq 2000. TCRdb reran the public reads through fastp at Q25 and MiXCR, keeping productive beta chains. Identical CDR3 proteins give one entry, which carries the most common genes and DNA. The sample has around 250,000 distinct CDR3 sequences on record, about 7.3% of them singletons. The ten most abundant clones make up approximately 3.7% of the sample. The same data also went into a second study, on yellow fever vaccine responses in identical twins.

The specimen sequenced was memory (CD45RO+) T cells sorted from blood. What this sample's cell subset or site label stands for: CD45RO+ enriched T cells. The receptors stem from a woman aged 18 to 35 in good health.

In this sample, this clonotype turned up a few times. This chain connects TRBV2 to TRBJ1-6, with D hard to call. Trimming removed 3 bases at V and 7 bases at J, with 13 bases between. The germline V gene has CDR1 SNHLY and CDR2 FYNNEI. This CDR3 region has 15 residues. The CDR3 bases are TGTGCCAGCAGTGATGGGCGGTACAGAAATTCACCCCTCCACTTT. Translating it yields CASSDGRYRNSPLHF.

The V and J genes are TRBV19 and TRBJ2-7; D is unclear. This CDR3 has 13 residues. Germline V CDR1 and CDR2: LNHDA, SQIVND (reference sequence). V shed 4 bases and J shed 2 bases, with 9 bases lying between them. CDR3 residues: CASSRDVAYEQYF. The CDR3 nucleotides read TGTGCCAGTAGTAGAGACGTGGCCTACGAGCAGTACTTC.

At least ten counts were recorded for this clonotype. The gene calls are TRBV6-5 and TRBJ2-1; 12 nucleotides match TRBD2. The CDR3 loop spans 18 amino acids. The V and J ends lost 3 bases and 3 bases, in that order; junction bases with no gene match: 9. Germline-derived CDR1 and CDR2 are MNHEY and SVGAGI. The DNA of the CDR3 is TGTGCCAGCAGTTATCATTCTCCTAGCGGGGGGGGCTACAATGAGCAGTTCTTC. Amino acids: CASSYHSPSGGGYNEQFF.

This clonotype has at least ten counts. V and J are TRBV29-1 and TRBJ2-5; 7 nucleotides match TRBD2. This CDR3 has 12 residues. The trim removed 6 bases at V and 1 base at J, leaving 2 bases unmatched. The germline V gene encodes CDR1 SQVTM and CDR2 ANQGSEA. CDR3 sequence (DNA): TGCAGCGTCTTAGCGGGCCAAGAGACCCAGTACTTC. This translates into CSVLAGQETQYF.

The table lists this clonotype with a few counts. The chain has TRBV7-2 and TRBJ2-7; no reliable D call. The CDR3 extends over 14 amino acids. The germline gives CDR1 SGHTA, CDR2 FQGNSA. The V and J ends lost 2 bases and 1 base respectively, with 9 bases between them. The CDR3 DNA follows: TGTGCCAGCAGCTTACCCCGGAGATCCTACGAGCAGTACTTC. This translates into CASSLPRRSYEQYF.

This clonotype appeared a few times. The chain employs TRBV2 and TRBJ2-5; D gene uncertain. CDR3 length equals 14 residues. CDR1 is SNHLY and CDR2 is FYNNEI in the germline V gene. V lost 5 bases to trimming and J lost 2 bases, with 12 bases between them. CDR3 residues: CASSPMSPQETQYF. CDR3 sequence (DNA): TGTGCCAGCAGTCCGATGAGTCCGCAAGAGACCCAGTACTTC.

Ten or more counts support this clonotype. The rearrangement links TRBV20-1 to TRBJ2-7; 7 nucleotides agree with TRBD2. After removal of 3 bases from V and 0 bases from J, the junction contained 5 bases not matched to a gene. CDR3 length equals 14 residues. CDR1 and CDR2 (germline): DFQATT, SNEGSKA (reference sequence). In DNA, the CDR3 is TGCAGTGCTAGCCCCCGCGGGAGCTCCTACGAGCAGTACTTC. This translates into CSASPRGSSYEQYF.

This clonotype turned up a few times. This chain joins TRBV7-9 and TRBJ2-1; perhaps TRBD2 as D (5 bases). V was pared by 1 base and J by 4 bases, with 14 bases between. The CDR3 covers 16 residues. CDR1 and CDR2 (germline): SEHNR, FQNEAQ (reference sequence). The CDR3 DNA reads TGTGCCAGCAGCTTAGGTCAGCGGAGCCGATACAATGAGCAGTTCTTC. Its protein product is CASSLGQRSRYNEQFF.

This clonotype was observed many times. J is TRBJ2-1 and V is TRBV14; no clear D. CDR3 size: 13 residues. The germline gives CDR1 SGHDN, CDR2 FVKESK. Trimming shortened V by 1 base and J by 12 bases, and 13 bases separated the two germline ends. CDR3 coding DNA: TGTGCCAGCAGCCAAGGTGCCGCGGCTCGGCAGTTCTTC. Protein: CASSQGAAARQFF.

The chain joins TRBV6-1 to TRBJ2-7; D possibly uses TRBD1 or TRBD2 (5 bases each). This CDR3 is built from 14 residues. Per the germline V gene, CDR1 is MNHNS and CDR2 is SASEGT. Trimming removed 7 bases at V and 1 base at J, with 14 bases between. The CDR3 reads CASNRDHNSYEQYF. DNA for the CDR3: TGTGCCAGCAACCGGGACCATAATTCCTACGAGCAGTACTTC.

V gene TRBV27 combines with J gene TRBJ1-2; D not certain. CDR3 length: 14 residues. Germline-derived CDR1 and CDR2 are MNHEY and SMNVEV (reference sequence). V lost 0 bases and J 4 bases, leaving 9 bases between the germline ends. The CDR3 sequence: CASSLSREAYGYTF. DNA of the CDR3: TGTGCCAGCAGTTTATCAAGGGAGGCCTATGGCTACACCTTC.

This clonotype was observed many times. This chain links TRBV12-3 or TRBV12-4 with TRBJ1-5; 7 nucleotides align to TRBD1. Trimming took 5 bases from V and 0 from J; bases not matched to a gene: 1. The CDR3 spans 14 residues. The CDR3 region is CASSDRDSNQPQHF. CDR3 bases: TGTGCCAGCAGTGACAGGGATAGCAATCAGCCCCAGCATTTT.

In its sample, this clonotype was seen a few times. V gene TRBV23-1 combines with J gene TRBJ2-5; D is ambiguous. TRBV23-1 is classed as an ORF, of uncertain function. The CDR3 runs to 14 residues. Trimming removed 4 bases from V and 5 bases from J, with 14 bases in between. The CDR3: CASSRKSRVETQYF. The DNA of the CDR3 is TGCGCCAGCAGTCGTAAGAGCCGAGTGGAGACCCAGTACTTC.

This clonotype was picked up many times. This chain links TRBV11-2 with TRBJ2-1; 10 nucleotides match TRBD2. Germline assignment: CDR1 SGHAT and CDR2 FQNNGV. This CDR3 region has 16 residues. The V segment lost 1 base and the J segment 8 bases; nucleotides outside the gene matches: 8. The CDR3, as DNA: TGTGCCAGCAGCTTAGGGTCGAGCGGGAGGGCCTATGAGCAGTTCTTC. This codes for CASSLGSSGRAYEQFF.

This clonotype was counted at least ten times. The V call is TRBV7-8, the J call TRBJ1-1; D gene uncertain. The CDR3 contains 13 residues. V lost 5 bases and J lost 10, with 17 bases in between. Germline CDR1 SGHVS, CDR2 FQNEAQ. In nucleotides, the CDR3 is TGTGCCAGCAGCAAAACTCCAGGAGAGGGAGCTTTCTTT. Its protein is CASSKTPGEGAFF.

The CDR3 loop reads CASSKSTGKGTDTQYF. The CDR3 region has the DNA TGTGCCAGCAGCAAGTCGACAGGGAAAGGTACAGATACGCAGTATTTT. The rearrangement uses TRBV7-7 and TRBJ2-3; 7 nucleotides align to TRBD1. Trimming took 5 bases from V and 3 from J; bases not matched to a gene: 11. This CDR3 is 16 amino acids long. Germline assignment: CDR1 SSHAT and CDR2 FNYEAQ (reference sequence).

V usage is TRBV4-2 and J usage is TRBJ2-1; 8 bases agree with TRBD2. V lost 1 base and J lost 4; bases outside the gene matches: 9. Germline V lookup: CDR1 LGHNA, CDR2 YNFKEQ. CDR3 length equals 17 residues. The CDR3 region is CASSQALSSGPYNEQFF. Here the CDR3 DNA reads TGTGCCAGCAGCCAAGCGTTATCTAGCGGGCCTTACAATGAGCAGTTCTTC.

This clonotype occurred many times. The chain couples TRBV7-2 to TRBJ1-2, with D perhaps TRBD1 (6 bases). The CDR3 has 16 residues. V was trimmed by 1 base and J by 0 bases, leaving 12 bases between them. Germline loops: CDR1 SGHTA, CDR2 FQGNSA. CDR3 amino acids: CASSLGGAQTNYGYTF. CDR3 DNA sequence: TGTGCCAGCAGCTTAGGGGGGGCGCAAACTAACTATGGCTACACCTTC.

This clonotype was seen more than once but under ten times. A much larger clonotype is one base distant, so this may be a read error. This sequence joins TRBV5-4 and TRBJ2-2; 9 bases agree with TRBD1. V was pared by 4 bases and J by 1 base, with 2 bases of the junction left unmatched. This CDR3 comprises 15 residues. The germline gives CDR1 SGHNT, CDR2 YYREEE (reference sequence). The CDR3 loop is CASSQGQGNTGELFF. The CDR3 DNA sequence: TGTGCCAGCAGCCAGGGACAGGGGAACACCGGGGAGCTGTTTTTT.

This clonotype was seen only a few times. The chain joins TRBV2 to TRBJ2-1; the match to TRBD2 covers 14 bases. Germline CDR1 is SNHLY and CDR2 is FYNNEI. This CDR3 spans 14 amino acids. The V gene end was trimmed by 10 bases and the J gene end by 5 bases; junction bases not matched to a gene: 4. For the CDR3, the DNA is TGTGCCACCGGGACTAGCGGGGGCCACAATGAGCAGTTCTTC. As protein: CATGTSGGHNEQFF.

The table lists this clonotype with a few counts. The chain joins TRBV27 to TRBJ2-2; D is unresolved. The germline CDR1 and CDR2 sequences are MNHEY and SMNVEV (reference sequence). Between the trimmed V and J ends, which lost 2 bases and 6 bases, there was a span of 7 bases. There are 13 residues in the CDR3. As DNA, the CDR3 is TGTGCCAGCAGTTTAAGGTTGGCCGGGGAGCTGTTTTTT. As protein: CASSLRLAGELFF.

In its sample, this clonotype was seen many times. The CDR3 region is CASTNRHSQETQYF. The DNA of the CDR3 is TGTGCCAGCACCAACCGACATAGCCAAGAGACCCAGTACTTC. This chain joins TRBV12-3 or TRBV12-4 and TRBJ2-5, with no clear D. Between the trimmed V and J ends, which lost 7 bases and 1 base, there was a span of 13 bases. The CDR3 has 14 residues.

V and J are TRBV7-8 and TRBJ2-5, with D uncertain. In germline, CDR1 is SGHVS, CDR2 FQNEAQ. Trimming cost V 0 bases and J 5 bases, with 10 bases left between them. This CDR3 is built from 14 residues. The CDR3 DNA reads TGTGCCAGCAGCTTAGCGGGCAAAGGGGAGACCCAGTACTTC. Translated: CASSLAGKGETQYF.

In this sample, this clonotype turned up many times. V gene TRBV7-2 combines with J gene TRBJ1-5; D not resolved. CDR3 length: 15 residues. V lost 2 bases and J 3 bases, leaving 11 bases between the germline ends. Germline loops: CDR1 SGHTA, CDR2 FQGNSA. CDR3 sequence reads: CASSLKRQDNQPQHF. In DNA form, the CDR3 reads TGTGCCAGCAGCTTAAAGCGGCAGGACAATCAGCCCCAGCATTTT. Based on the CDR3 plus reference TRBV7-2 and TRBJ1-5, the full variable domain is GAGVSQSPSNKVTEKGKDVELRCDPISGHTALYWYRQSLGQGLEFLIYFQGNSAPDKSGLPSDRFSAERTGGSVSTLTIQRTQQEDSAVYLCASSLKRQDNQPQHFGDGTRLSIL.

The V call is TRBV7-3, the J call TRBJ2-1; 8 bases map to TRBD2. The ends lost 0 bases at V and 9 bases at J; junction bases unmatched: 4. In germline, CDR1 is SGHTA, CDR2 FQGTGA. This CDR3 is built from 14 residues. CDR3 region: CASSLTGTSGEQFF. DNA of the CDR3: TGTGCCAGCAGCTTAACGGGTACTAGCGGTGAGCAGTTCTTC.

This clonotype was counted a few times. V gene TRBV10-3 combines with J gene TRBJ2-7; 11 bases agree with TRBD2. In germline, CDR1 is ENHRY, CDR2 SYGVKD. The CDR3 loop spans 15 amino acids. V gave up 6 bases and J gave up 2 bases; unmatched junction bases: 6. CDR3 region: CAIRSTSGGAYEQYF. CDR3 sequence (DNA): TGTGCCATCAGATCCACTAGCGGGGGAGCCTACGAGCAGTACTTC.

This clonotype was seen a few times. V gene TRBV12-3 or TRBV12-4 combines with J gene TRBJ2-7; no reliable D call. V was shortened by 3 bases and J by 2 bases, with 14 bases between the two germline ends. The CDR3 sequence is 15 residues long. The CDR3 sequence: CASSFGSTRTYEQYF. The CDR3 DNA sequence: TGTGCCAGCAGTTTTGGTTCAACCCGGACCTACGAGCAGTACTTC.

This rearrangement joins TRBV28 to TRBJ2-2; 14 nucleotides agree with TRBD2. The length of the CDR3 is 17 residues. V lost 6 bases and J lost 6; bases outside the gene matches: 9. CDR1 and CDR2 (germline): MDHEN, SYDVKM. CDR3 DNA sequence: TGTGCCAGCAGCCCAAGTAGGGGACTAGCGGGAGCCGGGGAGCTGTTTTTT. It encodes CASSPSRGLAGAGELFF.

The rearrangement uses TRBV12-3 or TRBV12-4 and TRBJ1-1; 9 bases are a match to TRBD1. The J segment lost 5 bases and the V segment lost 6 bases, leaving 7 bases of the junction unmatched. The CDR3 spans 14 residues. The CDR3 loop is CASRGGQGLTEAFF. CDR3 nucleotides: TGTGCCAGCAGGGGGGGACAGGGTTTGACTGAAGCTTTCTTT.

The rearrangement joins TRBV5-1 to TRBJ2-1, with 7 bases aligning to TRBD2. Unmatched junction bases numbered 10, after V lost 5 bases and J lost 8 bases. CDR1 is SGHRS, CDR2 YFSETQ, per germline. This CDR3 region has 14 residues. The CDR3 is CASRSGNKFDEQFF. The CDR3 region has the DNA TGCGCCAGCAGAAGCGGGAATAAATTCGATGAGCAGTTCTTC.

This clonotype was seen repeatedly, ten times or more. The chain joins TRBV7-9 to TRBJ2-7, with D possibly being TRBD1 (6 bases). Germline lookup yields CDR1 SEHNR and CDR2 FQNEAQ (reference sequence). Trimming removed 5 bases at V and 2 bases at J, with 19 bases between. This CDR3 comprises 16 residues. The CDR3 spells CASSRTGQRKAYEQYF. DNA for the CDR3: TGTGCCAGCAGCCGGACGGGACAAAGAAAGGCCTACGAGCAGTACTTC.